A selection of T cell receptor beta chains follows, all from one sample in a study of blood T cell repertoires in COVID-19. Only in-frame clones appear in the TCRdb table, and some are missing; sequencing was by immunoSEQ multiplex PCR. The sample shows about 260,000 clones, 80% to 90% of them seen only once. Sequenced material: peripheral blood. The source of these receptors is a woman in her 40s with acute or convalescent COVID-19. Each CDR3 is given with its conserved first and last residue. The order of the fields is J gene, clone size, D gene, V gene, CDR3 DNA, CDR3 protein. The D gene is left open where the match is weak. Expanded clones are given a class, and other clones once, few, many or no size at all.

j_call: TRBJ1-1; clone_size: .; d_call: .; v_call: TRBV7-7; cdr3_nt: TGTGCCAGCAGCCCTCGGGGGTTCGGTGCGGACACTGAAGCTTTCTTT; cdr3_aa: CASSPRGFGADTEAFF
j_call: TRBJ1-6; clone_size: .; d_call: .; v_call: TRBV12-3/TRBV12-4; cdr3_nt: TGTGCCAGCACCAGGGCCGATTCACCCCTCCACTTT; cdr3_aa: CASTRADSPLHF
j_call: TRBJ1-4; clone_size: .; d_call: .; v_call: TRBV29-1; cdr3_nt: TGCAGCGTTGAGTCACTGGAAAAACTGTTTTTT; cdr3_aa: CSVESLEKLFF
j_call: TRBJ2-3; clone_size: .; d_call: .; v_call: TRBV5-1; cdr3_nt: TGCGCCAGCTCCTGGGGGCAGGCAGATACGCAGTATTTT; cdr3_aa: CASSWGQADTQYF
j_call: TRBJ2-1; clone_size: .; d_call: .; v_call: TRBV19; cdr3_nt: TGTGCCAGTAGTTTGGTAGGTGGGAGCTCCTACAATGAGCAGTTCTTC; cdr3_aa: CASSLVGGSSYNEQFF
j_call: TRBJ1-2; clone_size: once; d_call: .; v_call: TRBV19; cdr3_nt: TGTGCCAGTAGTATGATAGGGGGTGGCTATGGCTACACCTTC; cdr3_aa: CASSMIGGGYGYTF
j_call: TRBJ2-5; clone_size: .; d_call: .; v_call: TRBV29-1; cdr3_nt: TGCAGCTTCCGGCGGGAGACCCAGTACTTC; cdr3_aa: CSFRRETQYF
j_call: TRBJ1-1; clone_size: .; d_call: .; v_call: TRBV10-3; cdr3_nt: TGTGCCATCAGTCGGGGAGTAGGGTTTGGTCGGAACACTGAAGCTTTCTTT; cdr3_aa: CAISRGVGFGRNTEAFF
j_call: TRBJ1-2; clone_size: .; d_call: TRBD1; v_call: TRBV5-4; cdr3_nt: TGTGCCAGCAGGGCTGGGACAGCTAACTATGGCTACACCTTC; cdr3_aa: CASRAGTANYGYTF
j_call: TRBJ1-2; clone_size: .; d_call: .; v_call: TRBV14; cdr3_nt: TGTGCCAGCAGCCAAGCTCGGTCCTATGGCTACACCTTC; cdr3_aa: CASSQARSYGYTF
j_call: TRBJ2-5; clone_size: .; d_call: .; v_call: TRBV6-6; cdr3_nt: TGTGCCAGCAGTTACTCCGCCGGGGTTGAAGAGACCCAGTACTTC; cdr3_aa: CASSYSAGVEETQYF
j_call: TRBJ2-1; clone_size: .; d_call: .; v_call: TRBV10-3; cdr3_nt: TGTGCCATCAGTGAGCGGACAGGAGGGAATGAGCAGTTCTTC; cdr3_aa: CAISERTGGNEQFF
j_call: TRBJ1-2; clone_size: .; d_call: TRBD1; v_call: TRBV29-1; cdr3_nt: TGCAGCGTTAATACAGGGGGCTATGGCTACACCTTC; cdr3_aa: CSVNTGGYGYTF
j_call: TRBJ2-2; clone_size: once; d_call: .; v_call: TRBV11-3; cdr3_nt: TGTGCCAGCAGCGGAGGAGGGCCTACCGGGGAGCTGTTTTTT; cdr3_aa: CASSGGGPTGELFF
j_call: TRBJ1-1; clone_size: .; d_call: .; v_call: TRBV29-1; cdr3_nt: TGCAGCGTTGACTGGCACTCGGGAGCTTTCTTT; cdr3_aa: CSVDWHSGAFF
j_call: TRBJ2-1; clone_size: .; d_call: .; v_call: TRBV4-2; cdr3_nt: TGTGCCAGCAGCCAAGGAGGAGCCAGCTCCTACAATGAGCAGTTCTTC; cdr3_aa: CASSQGGASSYNEQFF
j_call: TRBJ2-2; clone_size: .; d_call: TRBD2; v_call: TRBV5-6; cdr3_nt: TGTGCCAGCAGCAGAGGACTAGCGGGGGGTAAGGACACCGGGGAGCTGTTTTTT; cdr3_aa: CASSRGLAGGKDTGELFF
j_call: TRBJ1-2; clone_size: .; d_call: .; v_call: TRBV7-9; cdr3_nt: TGTGCCAGCAGCTTAGAGGGGTCGCCCTATGGCTACACCTTC; cdr3_aa: CASSLEGSPYGYTF
j_call: TRBJ1-2; clone_size: .; d_call: TRBD1; v_call: TRBV19; cdr3_nt: TGTGCCAGTAGTCGGGACAGCAACTATGGCTACACCTTC; cdr3_aa: CASSRDSNYGYTF
j_call: TRBJ2-5; clone_size: .; d_call: .; v_call: TRBV5-6; cdr3_nt: TGTGCCAGCAGCTTGGGGGACAACACCCAGTACTTC; cdr3_aa: CASSLGDNTQYF
j_call: TRBJ1-2; clone_size: .; d_call: TRBD1; v_call: TRBV5-1; cdr3_nt: TGCGCCAGCAGCTTGGATACAGGGGGCGTCTATGGCTACACCTTC; cdr3_aa: CASSLDTGGVYGYTF
j_call: TRBJ1-3; clone_size: once; d_call: .; v_call: TRBV7-8; cdr3_nt: TGTGCCAGCAGGCGCAGGGCTGGAAACACCATATATTTT; cdr3_aa: CASRRRAGNTIYF
j_call: TRBJ2-3; clone_size: .; d_call: .; v_call: TRBV23-1; cdr3_nt: TGCGCCAGCAGGCAGACAGCGTATACGCAGTATTTT; cdr3_aa: CASRQTAYTQYF
j_call: TRBJ1-5; clone_size: .; d_call: .; v_call: TRBV19; cdr3_nt: TGTGCCAGTAAATGGCAGGGGAGGGGGGGCAATCAGCCCCAGCATTTT; cdr3_aa: CASKWQGRGGNQPQHF
j_call: TRBJ2-2; clone_size: .; d_call: TRBD2; v_call: TRBV9; cdr3_nt: TGTGCCAGCAGCGTGGGCGGGGGGAACACCGGGGAGCTGTTTTTT; cdr3_aa: CASSVGGGNTGELFF
j_call: TRBJ2-1; clone_size: .; d_call: TRBD2; v_call: TRBV4-2; cdr3_nt: TGTGCCAGCAGCCTAGGGACTAGCGGGGGAATCAATGAGCAGTTCTTC; cdr3_aa: CASSLGTSGGINEQFF
j_call: TRBJ1-5; clone_size: .; d_call: .; v_call: TRBV19; cdr3_nt: TGTGCCAGCAGGGTTCATCCCGATCAGCCCCAGCATTTT; cdr3_aa: CASRVHPDQPQHF
j_call: TRBJ1-2; clone_size: .; d_call: TRBD1; v_call: TRBV29-1; cdr3_nt: TGCAGCGTTGAGTCGGGACAGGGATACTATGGCTACACCTTC; cdr3_aa: CSVESGQGYYGYTF
j_call: TRBJ1-2; clone_size: .; d_call: TRBD1; v_call: TRBV12-5; cdr3_nt: TGTGCTAGTGGTTTGGGAAGGGGGCGCGTCTATGGCTACACCTTC; cdr3_aa: CASGLGRGRVYGYTF
j_call: TRBJ2-2; clone_size: .; d_call: TRBD2; v_call: TRBV10-3; cdr3_nt: TGTGCCATCGCCGGGACTAGCGGGGGGGCTAACACCGGGGAGCTGTTTTTT; cdr3_aa: CAIAGTSGGANTGELFF
j_call: TRBJ2-1; clone_size: .; d_call: TRBD2; v_call: TRBV4-1; cdr3_nt: TGCGCCAGCCGGGCAGGACTAGCGGGGGGGCGGTACGCTGAGCAGTTCTTC; cdr3_aa: CASRAGLAGGRYAEQFF
j_call: TRBJ1-5; clone_size: .; d_call: TRBD1; v_call: TRBV19; cdr3_nt: TGTGCCAACTCGGACAGGGAATATAGCAATCAGCCCCAGCATTTT; cdr3_aa: CANSDREYSNQPQHF
j_call: TRBJ1-3; clone_size: .; d_call: .; v_call: TRBV5-5; cdr3_nt: TGTGCCAGCAGCTTACGGGTTATCTCTGGAAACACCATATATTTT; cdr3_aa: CASSLRVISGNTIYF
j_call: TRBJ2-1; clone_size: .; d_call: TRBD1; v_call: TRBV7-3; cdr3_nt: TGTGCCAGCAGCTGGGGACAGGGAAGTGAGCAGTTCTTC; cdr3_aa: CASSWGQGSEQFF
j_call: TRBJ1-2; clone_size: .; d_call: .; v_call: TRBV5-1; cdr3_nt: TGCGCCAGCAGACCCGGACAGTTCCCTAACTATGGCTACACCTTC; cdr3_aa: CASRPGQFPNYGYTF
j_call: TRBJ2-1; clone_size: .; d_call: TRBD2; v_call: TRBV11-1; cdr3_nt: TGTGCCAGCAGCTTAGCGCTGGCTAGCGGGGGGAGATTGGGTGAGCAGTTCTTC; cdr3_aa: CASSLALASGGRLGEQFF
j_call: TRBJ2-1; clone_size: .; d_call: TRBD2; v_call: TRBV25-1; cdr3_nt: TGTGCCAGCAGTGAATGGGTGTGGACTAGCGGGGGGCCCGAGCAGTTCTTC; cdr3_aa: CASSEWVWTSGGPEQFF
j_call: TRBJ1-1; clone_size: .; d_call: .; v_call: TRBV7-9; cdr3_nt: TGTGCCAGCGCCGACTCGGGGAACACTGAAGCTTTCTTT; cdr3_aa: CASADSGNTEAFF
j_call: TRBJ1-3; clone_size: .; d_call: .; v_call: TRBV9; cdr3_nt: TGTGCCAGCAGCGTAGTCCCCCGCAGGGGCTCTGGAAACACCATATATTTT; cdr3_aa: CASSVVPRRGSGNTIYF
j_call: TRBJ2-6; clone_size: .; d_call: TRBD2; v_call: TRBV5-4; cdr3_nt: TGTGCCAGCACCCCGGGGGGGGCATCTGGGGCCAACGTCCTGACTTTC; cdr3_aa: CASTPGGASGANVLTF
j_call: TRBJ1-1; clone_size: .; d_call: .; v_call: TRBV6-5; cdr3_nt: TGTGCCAGCAGTTCTCCCGGGAACACTGAAGCTTTCTTT; cdr3_aa: CASSSPGNTEAFF
j_call: TRBJ1-1; clone_size: .; d_call: TRBD1; v_call: TRBV5-1; cdr3_nt: TGCGCCAGCACGAGACAGGGCGAGAACACTGAAGCTTTCTTT; cdr3_aa: CASTRQGENTEAFF
j_call: TRBJ2-5; clone_size: .; d_call: TRBD1; v_call: TRBV27; cdr3_nt: TGTGCCAGCAGTCCCCAGGGACAGGGATTACGAGAGACCCAGTACTTC; cdr3_aa: CASSPQGQGLRETQYF
j_call: TRBJ2-2; clone_size: few; d_call: .; v_call: TRBV10-1; cdr3_nt: TGCGCCAGCAGCGAGACAGTAACCGGGGAGCTGTTTTTT; cdr3_aa: CASSETVTGELFF
j_call: TRBJ2-3; clone_size: .; d_call: TRBD1; v_call: TRBV3-1/TRBV3-2; cdr3_nt: TGTGCCAGCAGCCCAACACAGGGGCGGAGGACAGATACGCAGTATTTT; cdr3_aa: CASSPTQGRRTDTQYF
j_call: TRBJ1-1; clone_size: .; d_call: .; v_call: TRBV2; cdr3_nt: TGTGCCAGCAGTCCCCCCAGGGACATCGTGAGGAAGGCTTTCTTT; cdr3_aa: CASSPPRDIVRKAFF
j_call: TRBJ1-2; clone_size: .; d_call: .; v_call: TRBV2; cdr3_nt: TGTGCCAGCAGATCGACAGGATTAAACTATGGCTACACCTTC; cdr3_aa: CASRSTGLNYGYTF
j_call: TRBJ1-5; clone_size: .; d_call: .; v_call: TRBV12-5; cdr3_nt: TGTGCTAGTGCCGGCCGGGATTATAGTAATCAGCCCCAGCATTTT; cdr3_aa: CASAGRDYSNQPQHF